The 11 T cell receptor beta chains reported below all come from one sample, sequenced in a study of regulatory T cells in long-lasting Graves disease. The time point here: persistent/refractory GD, antithyroid drugs over 5 years with positive TRAb. RNA isolated from PBMCs was used to make the TCR library. Through Arm-PCR of CDR3 regions and iRepertoire HTBI primers, TCR beta libraries were built. In TCRdb, the multiplex PCR reads were re-called with MiXCR into one record per CDR3 protein. The sample contains 600,000 to 850,000 distinct CDR3 sequences, approximately 29% of which appear only once. Sequences were derived from peripheral blood mononuclear cells (PBMCs), sampled when the disease was refractory, from a patient treated with antithyroid drugs. These receptors were collected from a female donor with Graves disease.

This clonotype was picked up a small number of times. The V and J genes are TRBV28 and TRBJ1-5; a weak D match, TRBD1 (5 bases). CDR1 is MDHEN and CDR2 is SYDVKM in the germline V gene. The CDR3 covers 14 residues. The ends were cut back, 3 bases at V and 8 bases at J, with 14 bases in the middle. CDR3 region: CASSFGGGDKPQHF. CDR3 DNA: TGTGCCAGCAGTTTTGGGGGGGGAGACAAGCCCCAGCATTTT. Based on the CDR3 plus reference TRBV28 and TRBJ1-5, the full variable domain is DVKVTQSSRYLVKRTGEKVFLECVQDMDHENMFWYRQDPGLGLRLIYFSYDVKMKEKGDIPEGYSVSREKKERFSLILESASTNQTSMYLCASSFGGGDKPQHFGDGTRLSIL.

In its sample, this clonotype was seen many times. CDR3 amino acids: CASSLGGSPYEQYF. In nucleotides, the CDR3 is TGTGCCAGCAGTTTAGGGGGGAGCCCTTACGAGCAGTACTTC. The chain is built from TRBV28 and TRBJ2-7; a weak D match, TRBD2 (6 bases). The CDR3 totals 14 residues. V lost 2 bases, J lost 4 bases, and 12 bases lay in between. The germline CDR1 and CDR2 sequences are MDHEN and SYDVKM. Complete variable domain (other parts from reference TRBV28 and TRBJ2-7): DVKVTQSSRYLVKRTGEKVFLECVQDMDHENMFWYRQDPGLGLRLIYFSYDVKMKEKGDIPEGYSVSREKKERFSLILESASTNQTSMYLCASSLGGSPYEQYFGPGTRLTVT.

This clonotype was counted between two and nine times. The chain couples TRBV12-3 or TRBV12-4 to TRBJ2-3; 14 nucleotides align to TRBD2. The CDR3 is made up of 16 amino acids. Unmatched junction bases numbered 4, after V lost 7 bases and J lost 1 base. CDR3 amino acids: CASTRGLAGGTDTQYF. The CDR3 nucleotides read TGTGCCAGCACCCGGGGACTAGCGGGAGGCACAGATACGCAGTATTTT.

This clonotype was seen more than once but under ten times. The gene calls are TRBV20-1 and TRBJ2-1, with 14 bases identical to TRBD2. Germline V gene data show CDR1 as DFQATT and CDR2 as SNEGSKA (reference sequence). The CDR3 sequence is 17 residues long. The V gene end was trimmed by 6 bases and the J gene end by 0 bases; junction bases not matched to a gene: 7. CDR3 nucleotides: TGCAGTGCACGACTAGCGGGAGGGCCTTTCTCCTACAATGAGCAGTTCTTC. Its translation is CSARLAGGPFSYNEQFF.

The V and J genes are TRBV7-8 and TRBJ1-5; 7 bases are shared with TRBD1. J gave up 2 bases and V 8 bases, and 3 bases lay outside the gene matches. The CDR3 spans 13 residues. CDR1 is SGHVS and CDR2 is FQNEAQ in the germline V gene. In DNA, the CDR3 is TGTGCCAGCGCCGGGACAGGCAATCAGCCCCAGCATTTT. Translation gives CASAGTGNQPQHF.

This clonotype was seen a handful of times. It is likely a read error, because the conserved phenylalanine at the end of the CDR3 is missing. The J gene is TRBJ1-1, the V gene TRBV28, with D perhaps TRBD1 (5 bases). The CDR3 totals 16 residues. Germline assignment: CDR1 MDHEN and CDR2 SYDVKM. Trimming stripped 5 bases from V and 3 bases from J, with 19 bases between. This chain's CDR3 is CASSTPGRPADTEAFS. Written as DNA, the CDR3 is TGTGCCAGCAGTACCCCGGGACGACCGGCTGACACTGAAGCTTTCTCT.

Only a few counts were recorded for this clonotype. This sequence joins TRBV27 and TRBJ1-4; TRBD1 might be the D (5 bases). CDR3 length equals 15 residues. CDR1 MNHEY and CDR2 SMNVEV come from the germline V gene (reference sequence). V shed 5 bases and J shed 5 bases, with 15 bases lying between them. The CDR3 sequence: CASSPRQRINEKLFF. CDR3 nucleotide sequence: TGTGCCAGCAGTCCCCGACAGAGAATAAATGAAAAACTGTTTTTT. Using reference TRBV27 and TRBJ1-4 for the parts outside the CDR3, the full variable domain is EAQVTQNPRYLITVTGKKLTVTCSQNMNHEYMSWYRQDPGLGLRQIYYSMNVEVTDKGDVPEGYKVSRKEKRNFPLILESPSPNQTSLYFCASSPRQRINEKLFFGSGTQLSVL.

The V and J genes are TRBV6-2 or TRBV6-3 and TRBJ1-2; possible D gene TRBD1, 5 bases. Germline V gene sequence: CDR1 MNHEY, CDR2 SVGEGT. V shed 7 bases and J shed 5 bases, with 17 bases lying between them. This CDR3 region has 14 residues. Here the CDR3 DNA reads TGTGCCAGCATCCAGGGCTCCGAGAATTATGGCTACACCTTC. Amino acid sequence: CASIQGSENYGYTF.

Remarks on this clonotype: A single base separates this from a much larger clone, so it may be a read error. The chain is built from TRBV11-2 and TRBJ2-7, with D possibly being TRBD1 (5 bases). The CDR3 is made up of 14 amino acids. Germline loops: CDR1 SGHAT, CDR2 FQNNGV. The CDR3 is CASSSIRQYYEQHF. CDR3 DNA: TGTGCCAGCAGCTCCATACGACAGTACTACGAGCAGCACTTC.

This chain uses TRBV10-3 with TRBJ1-5; unclear D gene. Germline CDR1 ENHRY, CDR2 SYGVKD. This CDR3 comprises 13 residues. The ends were cut back, 11 bases at V and 1 base at J, with 12 bases in the middle. In DNA form, the CDR3 reads TGTGCCCACACTGCGGGCAGCAATCAGCCCCAGCATTTT. It translates to CAHTAGSNQPQHF.

This clonotype was observed many times. The genes are TRBV6-1 and TRBJ1-2; TRBD1 matches 9 bases. CDR3 length: 16 residues. From germline, CDR1 is MNHNS and CDR2 SASEGT. V shed 1 base, J shed 7 bases, and the junction held 10 bases outside the gene matches. CDR3 coding DNA: TGTGCCAGCAGTGAAGACATTGGACAGGGGTTCGGTGGCTACACCTTC. Translating gives CASSEDIGQGFGGYTF.